This T cell receptor (beta chain) was obtained from a study of blood T cell repertoires in COVID-19. The germline V gene has CDR1 GTSNPN and CDR2 SVGIG (reference sequence). The length of the CDR3 is 14 residues. V was cut by 6 bases and J by 0 bases, with 13 bases left in between. Original processing methods: Nucleated cell counts were estimated from reference gene primer amplification. Some clones are missing from TCRdb's copy, which holds only in-frame ones; the method was immunoSEQ multiplex PCR. V and J calls and clone size are given by that table; D and trimming were obtained from the DNA. The sample contains 200,000 to 250,000 clones, around 80% of which appear only once.

Sequencing was carried out using peripheral blood. This sequence joins TRBV30 and TRBJ2-3; weak D call: TRBD2 (7 bases). The receptor was isolated from a woman aged 80 or over with acute or convalescent COVID-19. The CDR3 DNA sequence: TGTGCCTGTGGAAGGGGGGGTAGCACAGATACGCAGTATTTT. It is translated as CACGRGGSTDTQYF.